This TCR beta chain came from a study of T-cell reconstitution after alpha-beta-depleted transplantation in children. Unique molecular identifiers were incorporated into the prepared TCRbeta library. TCRdb re-derived calls from the PCR reads in MiXCR, one entry per CDR3 protein. The sample shows around 480,000 distinct CDR3 sequences, 30% to 35% of them seen only once. Germline V CDR1 and CDR2: SQVTM, ANQGSEA. CDR3 size: 11 residues. V lost 4 bases and J lost 4, with 8 bases in between. This clonotype was seen a handful of times. This receptor was taken from a human donor who donated a stem cell graft to a child with aplastic anemia. The J gene is TRBJ2-7, the V gene TRBV29-1; D unresolved. Material: PBMCs from the stem cell graft donor, obtained from the stem cell graft. The DNA for the CDR3 is TGCAGCGTTGTTCTGGATTACGAGCAGTACTTC. It encodes CSVVLDYEQYF.